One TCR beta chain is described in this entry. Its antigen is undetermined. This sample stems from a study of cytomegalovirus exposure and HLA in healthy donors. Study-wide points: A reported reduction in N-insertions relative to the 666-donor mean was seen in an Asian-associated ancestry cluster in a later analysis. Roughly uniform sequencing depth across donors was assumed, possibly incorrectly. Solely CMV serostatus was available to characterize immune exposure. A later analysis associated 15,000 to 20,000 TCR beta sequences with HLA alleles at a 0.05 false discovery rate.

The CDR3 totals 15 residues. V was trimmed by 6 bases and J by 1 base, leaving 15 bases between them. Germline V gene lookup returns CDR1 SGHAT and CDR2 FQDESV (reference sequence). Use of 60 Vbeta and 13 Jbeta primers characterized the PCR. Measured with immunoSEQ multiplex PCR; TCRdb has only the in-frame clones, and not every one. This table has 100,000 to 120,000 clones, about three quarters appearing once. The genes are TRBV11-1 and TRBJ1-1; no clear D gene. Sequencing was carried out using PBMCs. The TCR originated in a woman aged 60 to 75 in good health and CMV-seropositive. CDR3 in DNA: TGTGCCAGCAGACAGAACGACCCCTCGAACACTGAAGCTTTCTTT. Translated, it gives CASRQNDPSNTEAFF. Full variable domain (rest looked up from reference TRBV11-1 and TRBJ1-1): EAEVAQSPRYKITEKSQAVAFWCDPISGHATLYWYRQILGQGPELLVQFQDESVVDDSQLPKDRFSAERLKGVDSTLKIQPAELGDSAMYLCASRQNDPSNTEAFFGQGTRLTVV.